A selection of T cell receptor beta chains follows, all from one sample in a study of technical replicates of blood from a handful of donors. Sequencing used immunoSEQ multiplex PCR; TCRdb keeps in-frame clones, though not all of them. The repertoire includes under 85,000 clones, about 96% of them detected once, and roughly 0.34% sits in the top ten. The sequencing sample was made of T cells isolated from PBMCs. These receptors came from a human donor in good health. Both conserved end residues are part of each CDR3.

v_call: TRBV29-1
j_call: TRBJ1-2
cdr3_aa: CSVEDLEGYGYTF

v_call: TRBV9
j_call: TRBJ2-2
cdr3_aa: CASSVLRDTGELFF

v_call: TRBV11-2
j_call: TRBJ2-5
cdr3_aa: CASSLDLDRHETQYF

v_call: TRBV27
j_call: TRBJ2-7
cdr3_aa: CASSYGLWDEQYF

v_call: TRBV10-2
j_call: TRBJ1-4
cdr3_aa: CASRAGTATNEKLFF

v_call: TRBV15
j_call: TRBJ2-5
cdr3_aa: CATSTHRRTTQETQYF

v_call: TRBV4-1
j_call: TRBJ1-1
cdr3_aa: CASSQSTGLTEAFF

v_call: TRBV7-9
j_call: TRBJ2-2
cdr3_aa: CASSPLRDRVTGELFF

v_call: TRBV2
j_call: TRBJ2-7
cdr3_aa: CASSGQLGSYEQYF

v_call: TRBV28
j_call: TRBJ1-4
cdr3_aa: CASSPSEGGEKLFF

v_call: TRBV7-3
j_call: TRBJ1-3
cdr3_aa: CASSTTGPGNTIYF

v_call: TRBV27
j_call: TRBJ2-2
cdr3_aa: CASSPVTGELFF

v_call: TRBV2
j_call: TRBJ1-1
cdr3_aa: CASSQTGGAFF

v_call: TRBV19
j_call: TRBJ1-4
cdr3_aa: CASNRQGNSEKLFF

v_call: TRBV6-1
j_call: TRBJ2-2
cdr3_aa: CASQASGITGELFF

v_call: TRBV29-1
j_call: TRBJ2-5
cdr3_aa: CSVERQGQETQYF

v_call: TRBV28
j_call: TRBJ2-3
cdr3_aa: CASSFADYTDTQYF

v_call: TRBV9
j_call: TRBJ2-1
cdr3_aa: CASSVASYNEQFF

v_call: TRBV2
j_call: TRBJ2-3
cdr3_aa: CASESGSPYTDTQYF

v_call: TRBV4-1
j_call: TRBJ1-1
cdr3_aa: CASSQDKRENTEAFF

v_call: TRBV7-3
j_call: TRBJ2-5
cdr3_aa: CASSPTGQGDGETQYF

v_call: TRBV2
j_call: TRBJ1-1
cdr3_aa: CASKEGAGTEAFF

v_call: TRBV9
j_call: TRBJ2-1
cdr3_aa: CASSASTSGVSYNEQFF

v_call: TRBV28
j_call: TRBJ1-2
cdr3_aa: CASSLFRIANYGYTF

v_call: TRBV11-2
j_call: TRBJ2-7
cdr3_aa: CASSHDRETYEQYF

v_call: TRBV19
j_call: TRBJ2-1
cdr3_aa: CASSIDRTDFRSGEQFF

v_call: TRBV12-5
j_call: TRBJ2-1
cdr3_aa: CASVEDLFSYNEQFF

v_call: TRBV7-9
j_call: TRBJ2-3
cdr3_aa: CASRAGLRWTDTQYF

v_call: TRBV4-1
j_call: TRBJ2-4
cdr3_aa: CASSQGDRVNIQYF

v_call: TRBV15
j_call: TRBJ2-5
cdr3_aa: CATSLAGARETQYF

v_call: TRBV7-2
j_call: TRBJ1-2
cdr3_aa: CASSSAGLYGYTF

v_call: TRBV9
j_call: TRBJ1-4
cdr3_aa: CASSGDRDTEELFF

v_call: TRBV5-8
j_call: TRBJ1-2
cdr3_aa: CASSLGATNYGYTF

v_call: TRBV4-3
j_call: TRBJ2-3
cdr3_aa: CASSQRDRDTDTQYF

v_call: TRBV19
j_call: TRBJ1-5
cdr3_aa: CASSTLGQGGQPQHF

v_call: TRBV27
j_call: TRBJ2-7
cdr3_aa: CASSFTGGASYEQYF

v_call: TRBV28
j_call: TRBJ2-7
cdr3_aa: CASSFLRYTAGEQYF

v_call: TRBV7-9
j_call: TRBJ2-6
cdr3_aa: CASSPGSGANVLTF

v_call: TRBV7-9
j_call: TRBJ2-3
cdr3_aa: CASSLPQGTDTQYF

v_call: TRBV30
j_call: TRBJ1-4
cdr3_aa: CAWSVRYNEKLFF

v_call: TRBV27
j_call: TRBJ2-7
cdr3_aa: CASSLLDLQGSPMEQYF

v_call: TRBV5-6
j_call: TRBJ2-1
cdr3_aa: CASSWTGGGEQFF

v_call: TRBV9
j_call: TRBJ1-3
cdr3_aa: CASSALDFSGNTIYF

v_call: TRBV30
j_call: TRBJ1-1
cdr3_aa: CAWSVRQVAPRFF

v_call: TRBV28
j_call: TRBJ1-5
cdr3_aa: CASSTPGLHQPQHF

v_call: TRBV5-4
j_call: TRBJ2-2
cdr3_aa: CASSLAPTIDTGELFF

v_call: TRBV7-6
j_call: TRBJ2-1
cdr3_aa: CASSLITAGPYNEQFF

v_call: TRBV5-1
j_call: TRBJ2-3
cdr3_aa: CASRRELSTDTQYF